This T cell receptor beta chain is from a study of regulatory dendritic cells for organ transplantation. Notes on the study in general: Between individuals, the alloreactive memory CD8+ T cell pool differed considerably. Of resting T cell subsets, memory CD8+ had the most alloreactive clonotypes. Regulatory dendritic cells appeared to expand memory CD8+ clones less than mature ones.

Allogeneic regulatory or mature dendritic cells were co-cultured for approximately 5 days with CFSE-labeled sorted T cells at 1:10. Memory T cells were CD45RO+, naive were CD45RA+, sorted by FACS. Per germline, CDR1 SGHDT and CDR2 YYEEEE. The V gene end was trimmed by 4 bases and the J gene end by 3 bases; junction bases not matched to a gene: 5. The CDR3 consists of 15 residues. The sample holds a few counts of this clone. What it recognizes is unknown. Measured with immunoSEQ multiplex PCR; TCRdb has only the in-frame clones, and not every one. Of more than 10,000 clones in the sample, 79% are singletons; the top ten hold around 1%.

This receptor was taken from a human donor in good health. The sample was naive CD8+ T cells from blood cultured with regulatory dendritic cells. The subset was: CD45RA+ naive T cells. The chain uses TRBV5-6 and TRBJ2-7; 12 nucleotides match TRBD2. This CDR3 reads CASSATSGGFYEQYF. DNA for the CDR3: TGTGCCAGCAGCGCTACTAGCGGGGGGTTCTACGAGCAGTACTTC.